These T cell receptor beta chains were read from a single sample in a study of blood T cell repertoires in COVID-19. Sequencing used immunoSEQ multiplex PCR; TCRdb keeps in-frame clones, though not all of them. Of about 140,000 clones in the sample, 60% to 80% were seen once. The sequenced material came from peripheral blood. The receptors here all came from a man aged 55 to 70 who had recovered from COVID-19. Each CDR3 is given with its conserved first and last residue. The D gene is left open where the match is weak. Rows may omit the clone size; those that give it use once, few, many or a size class.

TRBJ2-2 . TRBV19 TRBD1 CASRDRGGYGELFF TGTGCCAGTAGGGACAGGGGAGGATACGGGGAGCTGTTTTTT
TRBJ1-6 . TRBV28 TRBD1 CASSYDRVEYSPLHF TGTGCCAGCAGCTATGACAGGGTCGAATATTCACCCCTCCACTTT
TRBJ2-5 . TRBV11-1 TRBD1 CASSLDGYRGETQYF TGTGCCAGCAGCTTAGACGGTTACAGGGGAGAGACCCAGTACTTC
TRBJ1-2 . TRBV7-9 . CASRTGTPSSGYTF TGTGCCAGCAGAACCGGGACTCCCTCCAGCGGCTACACCTTC
TRBJ2-7 once TRBV10-3 TRBD1 CAISESKGAYSSYEQYF TGTGCCATCAGTGAGTCTAAGGGGGCCTATAGCTCCTACGAGCAGTACTTC
TRBJ1-2 . TRBV6-4 . CAKGGALDYGYTF TGTGCCAAAGGGGGGGCGCTGGACTATGGCTACACCTTC
TRBJ2-1 . TRBV4-3 TRBD2 CASSQELVAGTSANEQFF TGCGCCAGCAGCCAAGAGTTGGTTGCGGGGACTAGCGCCAATGAGCAGTTCTTC
TRBJ2-7 . TRBV27 TRBD2 CATGLAGSNTNEQYF TGTGCCACTGGACTAGCGGGTAGCAACACCAACGAGCAGTACTTC
TRBJ2-6 few TRBV6-2/TRBV6-3 TRBD1 CASSYSTGGYSGANVLTF TGTGCCAGCAGTTACTCAACAGGGGGCTATTCTGGGGCCAACGTCCTGACTTTC
TRBJ2-2 . TRBV6-1 . CASSAQGGANTGELFF TGTGCCAGCAGTGCCCAGGGAGGAGCGAACACCGGGGAGCTGTTTTTT
TRBJ1-5 . TRBV28 . CASSLKGVGNQPQHF TGTGCCAGCAGTTTAAAAGGGGTCGGCAATCAGCCCCAGCATTTT
TRBJ2-7 . TRBV11-2 . CASSHPGSTYEQYF TGTGCCAGCAGCCATCCGGGATCCACCTACGAGCAGTACTTC
TRBJ2-1 . TRBV7-8 . CASSLDARAYNEQFF TGTGCCAGCAGCTTAGACGCGAGGGCGTACAATGAGCAGTTCTTC
TRBJ2-7 . TRBV21-1 . CASSNSYEQYF TGTGCCAGCAGCAATAGCTACGAGCAGTACTTC
TRBJ1-1 . TRBV10-3 . CAIGLGQYTEAFF TGTGCCATCGGCCTCGGACAGTACACTGAAGCTTTCTTT
TRBJ1-4 . TRBV7-2 . CASSLDAGAEKLFF TGTGCCAGCAGCTTAGATGCAGGGGCTGAAAAACTGTTTTTT
TRBJ1-2 few TRBV7-3 TRBD1 CASSLGQGRSYTF TGTGCCAGCAGCTTAGGACAGGGCCGGAGCTACACCTTC
TRBJ1-2 few TRBV3-1/TRBV3-2 TRBD1 CASSQGTGDPTF TGTGCCAGCAGCCAAGGGACAGGGGATCCTACCTTC
TRBJ2-5 . TRBV7-2 TRBD1 CASSFDRGRGETQYF TGTGCCAGCAGCTTCGACAGGGGGCGAGGGGAGACCCAGTACTTC
TRBJ1-1 . TRBV7-2 . CASRPTGLGTEAFF TGTGCCAGCAGACCAACAGGGTTGGGCACTGAAGCTTTCTTT
TRBJ2-1 . TRBV7-3 . CASSSGDHNEQFF TGTGCCAGCAGCTCCGGGGATCACAATGAGCAGTTCTTC
TRBJ2-2 . TRBV29-1 . CSVAGGLTGELFF TGCAGCGTTGCTGGAGGGCTCACCGGGGAGCTGTTTTTT
TRBJ1-5 once TRBV30 TRBD1 CAWSLGQGNQPQHF TGTGCCTGGAGCCTAGGACAGGGCAATCAGCCCCAGCATTTT
TRBJ2-7 . TRBV21-1 . CASSHKVGCGGGSYEQYF TGTGCCAGCAGCCACAAAGTAGGGTGCGGGGGGGGCTCCTACGAGCAGTACTTC
TRBJ2-7 . TRBV5-4 TRBD1 CASSYGQGEAYEQYF TGTGCCAGCAGCTACGGACAGGGAGAGGCCTACGAGCAGTACTTC
TRBJ1-4 . TRBV19 TRBD1 CASSDEGTVGNEKLFF TGTGCCAGTAGTGACGAAGGGACAGTGGGTAATGAAAAACTGTTTTTT
TRBJ2-1 . TRBV7-7 TRBD1 CASSFGFGTVNNEQFF TGTGCTAGCAGCTTCGGTTTCGGGACAGTTAACAATGAGCAGTTCTTC
TRBJ1-1 . TRBV16 . CASSQSNTLGEAFF TGTGCCAGCAGCCAATCAAACACCCTCGGGGAAGCTTTCTTT
TRBJ2-3 . TRBV6-6 . CASSSGGGGDTQYF TGTGCCAGCAGCTCCGGCGGCGGCGGAGATACGCAGTATTTT
TRBJ2-7 . TRBV4-3 TRBD1 CASSPGIRGQGEQYF TGCGCCAGCAGCCCCGGGATCAGGGGGCAGGGCGAGCAGTACTTC
TRBJ2-2 . TRBV9 TRBD1 CASSDRAGTGELFF TGTGCCAGCAGTGACAGGGCAGGGACCGGGGAGCTGTTTTTT
TRBJ2-1 . TRBV10-3 TRBD1 CAISDPQKTGGSYNEQFF TGTGCCATCAGTGATCCACAAAAGACAGGGGGCTCCTACAATGAGCAGTTCTTC
TRBJ2-7 once TRBV4-2 . CASSQDGQGVSYEQYF TGTGCCAGCAGTCAAGATGGACAAGGGGTCTCCTACGAGCAGTACTTC
TRBJ2-2 . TRBV2 TRBD1 CASSVVQGVAGELFF TGTGCCAGCAGTGTGGTACAGGGGGTCGCCGGGGAGCTGTTTTTT